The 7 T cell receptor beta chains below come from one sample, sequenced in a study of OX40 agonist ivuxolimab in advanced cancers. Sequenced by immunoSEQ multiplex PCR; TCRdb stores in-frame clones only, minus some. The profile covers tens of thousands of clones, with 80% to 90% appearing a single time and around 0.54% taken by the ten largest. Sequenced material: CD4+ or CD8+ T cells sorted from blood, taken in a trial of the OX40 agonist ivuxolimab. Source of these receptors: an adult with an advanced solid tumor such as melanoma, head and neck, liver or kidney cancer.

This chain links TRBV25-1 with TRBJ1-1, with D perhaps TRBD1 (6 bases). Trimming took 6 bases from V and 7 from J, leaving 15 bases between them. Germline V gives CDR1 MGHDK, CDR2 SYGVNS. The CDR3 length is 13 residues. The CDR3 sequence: CASRRTEINEAFF. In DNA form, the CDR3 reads TGTGCCAGCAGGAGGACAGAAATAAATGAAGCTTTCTTT.

The CDR3 loop reads CASSPVSTDTQYF. The CDR3 bases are TGTGCCAGCAGCCCCGTTAGCACAGATACGCAGTATTTT. This sequence joins TRBV5-4 and TRBJ2-3, with no clear D. The V end was cut by 4 bases, the J end by 0 bases, with 6 bases between. The CDR3 is made up of 13 amino acids. The germline CDR1 and CDR2 sequences are SGHNT and YYREEE (reference sequence). Full variable domain (remainder filled in from reference TRBV5-4 and TRBJ2-3): ETGVTQSPTHLIKTRGQQVTLRCSSQSGHNTVSWYQQALGQGPQFIFQYYREEENGRGNFPPRFSGLQFPNYSSELNVNALELDDSALYLCASSPVSTDTQYFGPGTRLTVL.

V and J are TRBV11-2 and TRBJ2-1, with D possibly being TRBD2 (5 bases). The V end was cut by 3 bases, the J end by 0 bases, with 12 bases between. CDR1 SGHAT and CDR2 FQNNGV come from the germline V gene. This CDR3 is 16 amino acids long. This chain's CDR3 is CASSFLVGSSYNEQFF. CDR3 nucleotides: TGTGCCAGCAGCTTCCTGGTGGGGAGCTCCTACAATGAGCAGTTCTTC.

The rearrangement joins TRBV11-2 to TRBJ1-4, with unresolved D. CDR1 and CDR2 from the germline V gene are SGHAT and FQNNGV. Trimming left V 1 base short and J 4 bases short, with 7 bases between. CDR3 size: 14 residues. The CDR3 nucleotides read TGTGCCAGCAGCTTAGGCCCCATTAATGAAAAACTGTTTTTT. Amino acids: CASSLGPINEKLFF. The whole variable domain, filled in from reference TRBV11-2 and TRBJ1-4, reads EAGVAQSPRYKIIEKRQSVAFWCNPISGHATLYWYQQILGQGPKLLIQFQNNGVVDDSQLPKDRFSAERLKGVDSTLKIQPAKLEDSAVYLCASSLGPINEKLFFGSGTQLSVL.

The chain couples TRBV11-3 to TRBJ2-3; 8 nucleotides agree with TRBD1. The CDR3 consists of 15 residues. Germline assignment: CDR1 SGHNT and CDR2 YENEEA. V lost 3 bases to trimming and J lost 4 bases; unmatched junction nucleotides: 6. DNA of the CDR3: TGTGCCAGCAGCTTCGGACAGGGAGGCTCAGATACGCAGTATTTT. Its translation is CASSFGQGGSDTQYF.

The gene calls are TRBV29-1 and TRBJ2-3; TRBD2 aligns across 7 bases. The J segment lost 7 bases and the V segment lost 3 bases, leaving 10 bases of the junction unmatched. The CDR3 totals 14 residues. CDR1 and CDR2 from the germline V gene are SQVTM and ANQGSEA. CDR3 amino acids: CSVEGGLMSYTQYF. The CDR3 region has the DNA TGCAGCGTTGAGGGAGGGTTAATGAGTTATACGCAGTATTTT.

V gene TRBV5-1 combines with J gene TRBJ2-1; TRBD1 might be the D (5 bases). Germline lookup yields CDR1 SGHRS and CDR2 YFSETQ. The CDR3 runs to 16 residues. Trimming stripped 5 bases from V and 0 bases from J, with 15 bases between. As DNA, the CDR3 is TGCGCCAGCAGACCACTAATCAGGGTCTCCTACAATGAGCAGTTCTTC. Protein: CASRPLIRVSYNEQFF.